The clone carrying this T cell receptor beta chain was counted a few times. Its antigen is as yet unknown. This sample's TCRbeta library carried unique molecular identifier barcodes. From the PCR reads, TCRdb called clonotypes with MiXCR, one entry per CDR3 protein. The profile covers approximately 800,000 distinct CDR3 sequences, with roughly 15% appearing a single time and approximately 5% taken by the ten largest. Trimming shortened V by 2 bases and J by 8 bases, and 9 bases separated the two germline ends. The CDR3 spans 11 residues. The germline V gene encodes CDR1 DFQATT and CDR2 SNEGSKA (reference sequence). The record originates from a study of T-cell reconstitution after alpha-beta-depleted transplantation in children. Points from the study as a whole: As was reported, about two months after transplant, alpha-beta T cells came from several hundred expanded graft clones.

The chain has TRBV20-1 and TRBJ1-1, with D unresolved. This receptor was taken from a male patient aged 10-17 years who had a stem cell transplant for acute lymphoblastic leukemia, so the T cells may come from the graft donor. Source: PBMCs, mostly from graft donor cells, taken 360 days after TCRalphabeta/CD19-depleted stem cell transplant. The CDR3 loop is CSARPGREAFF. The CDR3 DNA reads as TGCAGTGCTAGACCGGGGAGGGAAGCTTTCTTT.